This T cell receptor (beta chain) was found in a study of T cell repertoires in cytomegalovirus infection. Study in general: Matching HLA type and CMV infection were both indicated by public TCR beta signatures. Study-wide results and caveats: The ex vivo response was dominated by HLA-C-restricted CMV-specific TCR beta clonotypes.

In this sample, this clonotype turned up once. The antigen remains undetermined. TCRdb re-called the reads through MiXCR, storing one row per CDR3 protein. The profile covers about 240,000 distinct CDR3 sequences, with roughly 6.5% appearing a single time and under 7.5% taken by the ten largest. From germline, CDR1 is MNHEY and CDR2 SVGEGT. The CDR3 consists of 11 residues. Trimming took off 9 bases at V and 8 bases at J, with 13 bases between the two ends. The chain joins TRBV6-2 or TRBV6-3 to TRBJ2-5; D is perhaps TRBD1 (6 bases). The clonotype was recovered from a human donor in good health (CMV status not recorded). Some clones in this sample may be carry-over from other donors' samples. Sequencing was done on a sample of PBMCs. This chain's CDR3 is CARSNRDTQYF. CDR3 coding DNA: TGTGCCAGGAGTAACAGGGACACCCAGTACTTC.